This section outlines one TCR beta chain sequence together with its context. The antigen remains undetermined. These data belong to a study of T cell responses to AZD1222 COVID-19 vaccine. In the study overall: Both about-4-week and about-12-week second-dose recipients were combined. Findings and limits, study-wide: Repertoire sampling occurred only after the peak T cell response. Dominant CD4 TCR responses targeted spike regions 160-218 and 743-854.

Germline-derived CDR1 and CDR2 are SGHTA and FQGNSA. The V gene end was trimmed by 9 bases and the J gene end by 9 bases; junction bases not matched to a gene: 4. The CDR3 spans 10 residues. Using immunoSEQ multiplex PCR, the repertoire was profiled, and TCRdb retains in-frame clones only, with some absent. The sample shows about 180,000 clones, 70% to 90% of them seen only once. The source is an adult in good health. Sample: peripheral blood, taken on day 0 of AZD1222 vaccination. This chain connects TRBV7-2 to TRBJ1-2; 7 nucleotides align to TRBD1. The CDR3 nucleotides are TGTGCCAGTCAGGACAGGAGCTACACCTTC. Translation: CASQDRSYTF.